This TCR beta chain was documented in a study (dated by TCRdb to between 2015 and 2016). With regard to the full study: The study set out to test whether tumor-infiltrating Tregs in breast cancer get recruited from blood Tregs or are instead converted in situ from other CD4+ T cell subsets.

Full-length TCR variable regions were amplified by 5' RACE PCR with constant-region reverse primers, followed by semi-nested PCR with Nested Universal Primer A. The ReliaPrep RNA Cell Miniprep System was used to extract total RNA, which was then reverse transcribed into 5'RACE-ready cDNA with the SMARTer RACE 5'/3' Kit. Multiplex adaptors were used to barcode the full-length TCR alpha and beta libraries, which were then sequenced on an Illumina MiSeq. As for how the authors treated the data: Sequencing data were pooled across the five patients for each of nine subset-tissue groups and compared by unsupervised clustering of TCR gene usage. Repertoire similarity was calculated with the Morisita-Horn index, weighting shared sequences by their contribution to each repertoire. TCRdb itself trimmed the public reads at Q25 with fastp, ran MiXCR and retained productive beta chains. Each record represents a unique CDR3 protein, reported with the most common genes and DNA among its rows. TCRdb's processing, not the authors' own work, is the source of the V and J calls. This sample has 35,000 to 50,000 distinct CDR3 sequences in its table, and 25% to 35% of those were observed once. In total, the top ten clones hold about 3.8% of the sample.

Study-wide conclusions, independent of this receptor: Tumor memory CD4+ T cell TCR gene usage was found to cluster with blood and lymph node memory CD4+ cells and with lymph node naive CD4+ cells. The validation in the larger cohort was limited to a single TCR beta V-J rearrangement instead of whole repertoires. The greatest overlap of tumor-infiltrating Treg TCR alpha and beta sequences was with tumor naive CD4+ T cells, followed next by blood naive CD4+ T cells.

Trimming removed 0 bases from V and 5 bases from J; the gene matches leave 3 bases unexplained. The CDR1 and CDR2 encoded by the germline V gene (reference sequence) are DFQATT and SNEGSKA. The CDR3 runs 16 residues from the cysteine to the phenylalanine. The CDR3 DNA has 48 bases and is translated from base 1. A note on this clonotype: Its antigen is currently not known. Base quality data are lacking; no much larger clone is found one base away.

CD4+CD45RO+CD25- cells were isolated as memory CD4+ T cells. Tregs, naive and memory CD4+ T cells from tumor, blood and ipsilateral draining lymph nodes of five or six breast cancer patients underwent full-length TCR alpha and beta sequencing. Tumor tissue and lymph nodes obtained from ipsilateral axillary dissection were perfused with PBS, minced and then digested with collagenase I and hyaluronidase. FACS confirmed that the sorted cell populations were more than 90% pure. The V gene is TRBV20-1 and the J gene is TRBJ2-2; 13 of the junction bases match TRBD2. The sample taken for sequencing was tumor-infiltrating memory CD4+ T cells sorted from the breast tumor. The cell subset or site label, read with the paper, signifies: memory CD4+ T cells, CD4+CD45RO+CD25-. The clonotype was recovered from a female donor with breast cancer. CDR3 sequence: CSARDPTSGRTGELFF. The nucleotide sequence is TGCAGTGCTAGAGATCCGACTAGCGGGAGGACCGGGGAGCTGTTTTTT.